These 28 T cell receptor beta chains came from one sample sequenced in a study of T-cell reconstitution after alpha-beta-depleted transplantation in children listed by TCRdb under 2016. The library was produced with PCR. TCRdb lists the instrument as Illumina HiSeq 2500. TCR libraries were prepared with molecular barcoding, using unique molecular identifiers to normalize TCRbeta repertoire quantification. The public reads were reprocessed in TCRdb via fastp at Q25 and MiXCR, keeping in-frame beta chains. Under each unique CDR3 protein, matching rows form one entry showing the most common genes and DNA. A total of some 520,000 distinct CDR3 sequences appear in this sample, about 31% of them only once. In total, the top ten clones hold approximately 2.3% of the sample. Specimen: PBMCs from the stem cell graft donor, collected from the stem cell graft. These receptors were obtained from a human donor who donated a stem cell graft to a child with aplastic anemia.

V usage is TRBV5-1 and J usage is TRBJ2-1; D ambiguous. Germline V gene sequence: CDR1 SGHRS, CDR2 YFSETQ. CDR3 length: 12 amino acids. V was trimmed by 0 bases and J by 8 bases, leaving 6 bases between them. Written as DNA, the CDR3 is TGCGCCAGCAGCTTGGTTGCCTATGAGCAGTTCTTC. It codes for CASSLVAYEQFF.

The chain combines TRBV6-5 with TRBJ2-7, with TRBD1 matching over 11 bases. Trimming took 4 bases from V and 2 from J; bases not matched to a gene: 10. There are 17 residues in the CDR3. CDR1 is MNHEY, CDR2 SVGAGI, per germline. The CDR3 DNA is TGTGCCAGCAGTTCCCGCGGGACAGGGGGAGGTACCTACGAGCAGTACTTC. Residues: CASSSRGTGGGTYEQYF.

This clonotype was observed a handful of times. The chain has TRBV6-1 and TRBJ2-1; 7 bases agree with TRBD1. The CDR3 has 15 amino acids. The V gene end was trimmed by 0 bases and the J gene end by 7 bases; junction bases not matched to a gene: 6. Per germline, CDR1 MNHNS and CDR2 SASEGT. The DNA of the CDR3 is TGTGCCAGCAGTGAAGCGAACAGGGGTGGTAATGAGCAGTTCTTC. Translation: CASSEANRGGNEQFF.

This clonotype has only a few counts. The rearrangement uses TRBV7-2 and TRBJ2-1; a possible D gene is TRBD1 (6 bases). Trimming cost V 1 base and J 13 bases, with 17 bases left between them. The CDR3 extends over 14 amino acids. Germline V lookup: CDR1 SGHTA, CDR2 FQGNSA. The CDR3 region has the DNA TGTGCCAGCAGCTTAGGGAAGGCTAGGGGGTCTCAGTTCTTC. This gives the protein CASSLGKARGSQFF.

This clonotype was seen only a few times. The rearrangement links TRBV12-3 or TRBV12-4 to TRBJ1-1; no definite D call. V lost 3 bases and J lost 1, with 12 bases in between. The CDR3 totals 15 residues. This chain's CDR3 is CASSFVYPGNTEAFF. CDR3 coding DNA: TGTGCCAGCAGTTTCGTCTACCCGGGGAACACTGAAGCTTTCTTT.

This clonotype was seen a few times. This chain uses TRBV29-1 with TRBJ2-7, with TRBD1 matching over 8 bases. Germline assignment: CDR1 SQVTM and CDR2 ANQGSEA. The CDR3 spans 15 residues. V lost 6 bases to trimming and J lost 0 bases; unmatched junction nucleotides: 10. The CDR3 region is CSVAGQGRSSYEQYF. In DNA, the CDR3 is TGCAGCGTCGCCGGACAGGGAAGGAGCTCCTACGAGCAGTACTTC.

The chain links TRBV7-2 to TRBJ2-7; D might be TRBD2 (6 bases). Germline-derived CDR1 and CDR2 are SGHTA and FQGNSA. Trimming left V 5 bases short and J 7 bases short, with 30 bases between. The CDR3 loop spans 18 amino acids. The CDR3 sequence: CASSPKRNYRGGVGEQYF. CDR3 DNA sequence: TGTGCCAGCAGCCCGAAGAGAAACTATCGAGGAGGGGTAGGGGAGCAGTACTTC.

This sequence joins TRBV28 and TRBJ1-5, with D perhaps TRBD1 (5 bases). Looked up from germline, CDR1 is MDHEN and CDR2 is SYDVKM. Trimming removed 6 bases at V and 6 bases at J, with 21 bases between. The CDR3 runs to 16 residues. DNA for the CDR3: TGTGCCAGCAGCCATAATCTGCAGGGTGCTATTCAGCCCCAGCATTTT. It is translated as CASSHNLQGAIQPQHF.

The chain links TRBV4-1 to TRBJ2-2; 9 nucleotides align to TRBD1. The V and J ends lost 0 bases and 4 bases, in that order; junction bases with no gene match: 18. Germline CDR1 reads MGHRA; CDR2 reads YSYEKL. The CDR3 is 21 residues long. The CDR3 bases are TGCGCCAGCAGCCAAGAAAAGTTGGGACAGGGAGGCCCGGCCCGCACCGGGGAGCTGTTTTTT. Translating gives CASSQEKLGQGGPARTGELFF.

The chain carries TRBV27 and TRBJ2-3; 7 bases fit TRBD2. J gave up 0 bases and V 5 bases, and 8 bases lay outside the gene matches. The CDR3 runs 16 residues. The germline gives CDR1 MNHEY, CDR2 SMNVEV (reference sequence). CDR3 bases: TGTGCCAGCAGTCCATCCCCGGGGGGAAGCACAGATACGCAGTATTTT. It yields the protein CASSPSPGGSTDTQYF.

This chain joins TRBV15 and TRBJ1-6; D is uncertain. The germline V and J ends were trimmed by 1 base and 3 bases, with 7 bases remaining between them. The CDR3 is 15 amino acids. Germline CDR1 LNHNV, CDR2 YYDKDF (reference sequence). The CDR3 DNA reads TGTGCCACCAGCAGAGGGCAGATCTATAATTCACCCCTCCACTTT. Protein product: CATSRGQIYNSPLHF. The entire variable domain, with the rest obtained from reference TRBV15 and TRBJ1-6, is as follows: DAMVIQNPRYQVTQFGKPVTLSCSQTLNHNVMYWYQQKSSQAPKLLFHYYDKDFNNEADTPDNFQSRRPNTSFCFLDIRSPGLGDTAMYLCATSRGQIYNSPLHFGNGTRLTVT.

This clonotype was picked up a small number of times. This chain links TRBV6-1 with TRBJ2-3, with 12 bases aligning to TRBD2. V dropped 6 bases and J dropped 6; count of bases not matched to a gene: 10. This CDR3 is 16 amino acids long. CDR1 and CDR2 from the germline V gene are MNHNS and SASEGT. The CDR3 spells CASRRRSSGRADTQYF. The CDR3 DNA reads as TGTGCCAGCAGACGACGGTCTAGCGGGAGGGCGGATACGCAGTATTTT.

This clonotype was picked up one time. The gene calls are TRBV9 and TRBJ2-6; no clear D. CDR3 length: 15 amino acids. Trimming took off 0 bases at V and 3 bases at J, with 7 bases between the two ends. CDR1 is SGDLS and CDR2 is YYNGEE in the germline V gene. The CDR3 DNA reads as TGTGCCAGCAGCGTAGTGGCGGTTGGGGCCAACGTCCTGACTTTC. As protein: CASSVVAVGANVLTF.

The table lists this clonotype with a few counts. The chain uses TRBV6-5 and TRBJ2-2; D gene unclear. Trimming shortened V by 1 base and J by 0 bases, and 6 bases separated the two germline ends. The CDR3 spans 15 residues. The germline gives CDR1 MNHEY, CDR2 SVGAGI. This CDR3 is CASSYYPANTGELFF. The CDR3 DNA is TGTGCCAGCAGTTACTATCCAGCGAACACCGGGGAGCTGTTTTTT.

The chain recombines TRBV30 with TRBJ2-3; D might be TRBD1 or TRBD2, each matching 5 bases. The CDR3 sequence is 15 residues long. Germline CDR1 and CDR2: GTSNPN and SVGIG (reference sequence). V gave up 7 bases and J gave up 0 bases, with 17 bases separating them. CDR3 in DNA: TGTGCCTTAGATTTCGCCGGGGCTAGCACAGATACGCAGTATTTT. Protein sequence: CALDFAGASTDTQYF.

V is TRBV20-1 and J is TRBJ1-2; no clear D gene. V was trimmed by 2 bases and J by 5 bases, leaving 12 bases between them. Per the germline V gene, CDR1 is DFQATT and CDR2 is SNEGSKA (reference sequence). The CDR3 spans 13 residues. The CDR3 region has the DNA TGCAGTGCTAGACGCGGGTTAGGGTATGGCTACACCTTC. Translating gives CSARRGLGYGYTF.

CDR3 in amino acids: CATSDLEQGGYNEQFF. CDR3 bases: TGTGCCACCAGTGATTTAGAGCAGGGGGGGTACAATGAGCAGTTCTTC. This chain links TRBV24-1 with TRBJ2-1; possibly TRBD1 or TRBD2 for D (7 bases each). V lost 1 base and J 4 bases, leaving 13 bases between the germline ends. Germline-derived CDR1 and CDR2 are KGHDR and SFDVKD. This CDR3 has 16 amino acids.

V and J are TRBV12-3 or TRBV12-4 and TRBJ2-5, with D uncertain. The ends were cut back, 3 bases at V and 3 bases at J, with 8 bases in the middle. This CDR3 has 13 residues. DNA for the CDR3: TGTGCCAGCAGTTTTATCCCTAAAGAGACCCAGTACTTC. Its translation is CASSFIPKETQYF.

The table lists this clonotype with a count of one. The V and J genes are TRBV2 and TRBJ2-1; TRBD2 matches at 9 bases. CDR1 and CDR2 (germline): SNHLY, FYNNEI. Germline trimming cut 9 bases from V and 0 bases from J; bases unmatched to any gene: 12. There are 17 residues in the CDR3. CDR3 protein: CARATIAGAVSYNEQFF. In DNA form, the CDR3 reads TGTGCCAGGGCTACAATAGCGGGAGCGGTCTCCTACAATGAGCAGTTCTTC.

The V call is TRBV7-9, the J call TRBJ1-5, with TRBD1 matching 10 bases. With V trimmed by 5 bases and J by 5 bases, 3 bases remained unmatched. Germline loops: CDR1 SEHNR, CDR2 FQNEAQ (reference sequence). This CDR3 comprises 14 residues. DNA for the CDR3: TGTGCCAGCAGCCCCGGGACAGGGGATCAGCCCCAGCATTTT. Translated: CASSPGTGDQPQHF. Looking up the rest from reference TRBV7-9 and TRBJ1-5 gives the full variable domain: DTGVSQNPRHKITKRGQNVTFRCDPISEHNRLYWYRQTLGQGPEFLTYFQNEAQLEKSRLLSDRFSAERPKGSFSTLEIQRTEQGDSAMYLCASSPGTGDQPQHFGDGTRLSIL.

This chain uses TRBV5-1 with TRBJ2-5, with TRBD2 as a possible D gene (6 bases). Germline CDR1 SGHRS, CDR2 YFSETQ. Trimming stripped 1 base from V and 3 bases from J, with 10 bases between. This CDR3 is 14 amino acids long. Here the CDR3 reads CASSLYGTEETQYF. Written as DNA, the CDR3 is TGCGCCAGCAGCTTGTACGGGACTGAAGAGACCCAGTACTTC.

This chain connects TRBV4-3 to TRBJ2-1; TRBD2 agrees at 7 bases. V was clipped by 0 bases and J by 9 bases; unmatched bases: 11. This CDR3 region has 16 residues. Germline V gene sequence: CDR1 LGHNA, CDR2 YSLEER. The DNA of the CDR3 is TGCGCCAGCAGCCAAGATTTGTTGGCGGGAGTGATTGAGCAGTTCTTC. This sequence encodes CASSQDLLAGVIEQFF.

This chain joins TRBV18 and TRBJ2-1; D might be TRBD1 (6 bases). The CDR3 covers 14 residues. Trimming stripped 2 bases from V and 7 bases from J, with 12 bases between. CDR1 is KGHSH, CDR2 LQKENI, per germline. The CDR3 nucleotides read TGTGCCAGCTCACCAGCCCGAGGGGGTAATGAGCAGTTCTTC. This sequence encodes CASSPARGGNEQFF.

This clonotype was observed a single time. The V gene is TRBV20-1, the J gene TRBJ1-3; D is ambiguous. The CDR3 covers 14 residues. Germline assignment: CDR1 DFQATT and CDR2 SNEGSKA (reference sequence). Trimming took off 3 bases at V and 0 bases at J, with 9 bases between the two ends. CDR3 DNA: TGCAGTGCTAGGACCGGGGACTCTGGAAACACCATATATTTT. It codes for CSARTGDSGNTIYF.

The sample holds a few counts of this clonotype. V is TRBV7-9 and J is TRBJ1-2, with D possibly matching TRBD1 (5 bases). Trimming stripped 1 base from V and 5 bases from J, with 11 bases between. The CDR3 covers 14 residues. Germline V gene sequence: CDR1 SEHNR, CDR2 FQNEAQ (reference sequence). The CDR3 spells CASSLVEQAYGYTF. The CDR3 region has the DNA TGTGCCAGCAGCTTAGTGGAACAGGCATATGGCTACACCTTC.

This chain joins TRBV5-5 and TRBJ1-1, with 7 bases fitting TRBD1. Germline loops: CDR1 SGHKS, CDR2 YYEKEE (reference sequence). The CDR3 is 16 residues long. V dropped 0 bases and J dropped 2; count of bases not matched to a gene: 7. The CDR3 protein is CASSLGGRGRNTEAFF. CDR3 DNA: TGTGCCAGCAGCTTGGGGGGAAGGGGGCGTAACACTGAAGCTTTCTTT.

In this sample, this clonotype turned up a few times. The V call is TRBV30, the J call TRBJ2-7; D is undetermined. This CDR3 is 11 amino acids long. Germline assignment: CDR1 GTSNPN and CDR2 SVGIG (reference sequence). Trimming took 3 bases from V and 4 from J, leaving 7 bases between them. CDR3 nucleotides: TGTGCCTGGAGCGAAGGGTACGAGCAGTACTTC. Translating gives CAWSEGYEQYF.

This clonotype was observed a few times. The chain links TRBV5-1 to TRBJ1-2, with TRBD1 as a possible D gene (5 bases). The V gene lost 1 base and the J gene lost 7 bases, with 8 bases spanning the gap. CDR3 length: 12 amino acids. CDR1 and CDR2 (germline): SGHRS, YFSETQ. CDR3 in amino acids: CASSLQGAGYTF. In DNA, the CDR3 is TGCGCCAGCAGCTTGCAGGGTGCTGGCTACACCTTC.